This T cell receptor (beta chain) was identified during a study of regulatory T cells in long-lasting Graves disease. This clonotype was counted between two and nine times. Time point defined: newly diagnosed GD, antithyroid drugs for less than 3 months. The TCR library was made from RNA extracted from PBMCs. Graves' disease diagnoses used American Thyroid Association guidelines. To make TCR beta libraries, researchers used iRepertoire HTBI primers and Arm-PCR of CDR3 regions. One entry per CDR3 protein, called by TCRdb with MiXCR from the multiplex PCR reads. Here the sample spans 450,000 to 650,000 distinct CDR3 sequences, approximately 16% being singletons. A further study also used this sample, focusing on T cells in Graves' hyperthyroidism and ophthalmopathy. That investigation notes: Most expanded thyroid clonotypes above 0.001 also appeared in blood.

The sample consisted of peripheral blood mononuclear cells (PBMCs), taken at new diagnosis, from a patient treated with antithyroid drugs. The origin of this receptor is a middle-aged woman with Graves disease.

CDR3 in amino acids: CASSLGPGGNIQYF. The CDR3 nucleotides read TGTGCCAGCAGCCTGGGACCTGGGGGAAACATTCAGTACTTC. The chain uses TRBV7-3 and TRBJ2-4; possibly TRBD1 or TRBD2 for D (5 bases each). Germline V gene data show CDR1 as SGHTA and CDR2 as FQGTGA. The CDR3 consists of 14 residues. V was pared by 5 bases and J by 6 bases, with 14 bases between. Full variable domain (outside the CDR3, taken from reference TRBV7-3 and TRBJ2-4): GAGVSQTPSNKVTEKGKYVELRCDPISGHTALYWYRQSLGQGPEFLIYFQGTGAADDSGLPNDRFFAVRPEGSVSTLKIQRTERGDSAVYLCASSLGPGGNIQYFGAGTRLSVL.